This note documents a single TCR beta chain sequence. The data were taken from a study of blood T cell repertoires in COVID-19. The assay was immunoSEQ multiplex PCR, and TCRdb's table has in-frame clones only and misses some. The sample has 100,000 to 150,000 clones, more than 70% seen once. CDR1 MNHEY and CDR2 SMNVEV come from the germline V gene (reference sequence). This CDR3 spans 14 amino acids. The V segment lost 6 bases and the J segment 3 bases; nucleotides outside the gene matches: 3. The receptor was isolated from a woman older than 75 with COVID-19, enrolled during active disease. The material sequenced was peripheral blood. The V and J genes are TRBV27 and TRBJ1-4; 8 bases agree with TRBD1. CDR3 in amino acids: CASSVTGANEKLFF. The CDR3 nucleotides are TGTGCCAGCAGCGTGACAGGGGCTAATGAAAAACTGTTTTTT. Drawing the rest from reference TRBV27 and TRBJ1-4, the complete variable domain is EAQVTQNPRYLITVTGKKLTVTCSQNMNHEYMSWYRQDPGLGLRQIYYSMNVEVTDKGDVPEGYKVSRKEKRNFPLILESPSPNQTSLYFCASSVTGANEKLFFGSGTQLSVL.